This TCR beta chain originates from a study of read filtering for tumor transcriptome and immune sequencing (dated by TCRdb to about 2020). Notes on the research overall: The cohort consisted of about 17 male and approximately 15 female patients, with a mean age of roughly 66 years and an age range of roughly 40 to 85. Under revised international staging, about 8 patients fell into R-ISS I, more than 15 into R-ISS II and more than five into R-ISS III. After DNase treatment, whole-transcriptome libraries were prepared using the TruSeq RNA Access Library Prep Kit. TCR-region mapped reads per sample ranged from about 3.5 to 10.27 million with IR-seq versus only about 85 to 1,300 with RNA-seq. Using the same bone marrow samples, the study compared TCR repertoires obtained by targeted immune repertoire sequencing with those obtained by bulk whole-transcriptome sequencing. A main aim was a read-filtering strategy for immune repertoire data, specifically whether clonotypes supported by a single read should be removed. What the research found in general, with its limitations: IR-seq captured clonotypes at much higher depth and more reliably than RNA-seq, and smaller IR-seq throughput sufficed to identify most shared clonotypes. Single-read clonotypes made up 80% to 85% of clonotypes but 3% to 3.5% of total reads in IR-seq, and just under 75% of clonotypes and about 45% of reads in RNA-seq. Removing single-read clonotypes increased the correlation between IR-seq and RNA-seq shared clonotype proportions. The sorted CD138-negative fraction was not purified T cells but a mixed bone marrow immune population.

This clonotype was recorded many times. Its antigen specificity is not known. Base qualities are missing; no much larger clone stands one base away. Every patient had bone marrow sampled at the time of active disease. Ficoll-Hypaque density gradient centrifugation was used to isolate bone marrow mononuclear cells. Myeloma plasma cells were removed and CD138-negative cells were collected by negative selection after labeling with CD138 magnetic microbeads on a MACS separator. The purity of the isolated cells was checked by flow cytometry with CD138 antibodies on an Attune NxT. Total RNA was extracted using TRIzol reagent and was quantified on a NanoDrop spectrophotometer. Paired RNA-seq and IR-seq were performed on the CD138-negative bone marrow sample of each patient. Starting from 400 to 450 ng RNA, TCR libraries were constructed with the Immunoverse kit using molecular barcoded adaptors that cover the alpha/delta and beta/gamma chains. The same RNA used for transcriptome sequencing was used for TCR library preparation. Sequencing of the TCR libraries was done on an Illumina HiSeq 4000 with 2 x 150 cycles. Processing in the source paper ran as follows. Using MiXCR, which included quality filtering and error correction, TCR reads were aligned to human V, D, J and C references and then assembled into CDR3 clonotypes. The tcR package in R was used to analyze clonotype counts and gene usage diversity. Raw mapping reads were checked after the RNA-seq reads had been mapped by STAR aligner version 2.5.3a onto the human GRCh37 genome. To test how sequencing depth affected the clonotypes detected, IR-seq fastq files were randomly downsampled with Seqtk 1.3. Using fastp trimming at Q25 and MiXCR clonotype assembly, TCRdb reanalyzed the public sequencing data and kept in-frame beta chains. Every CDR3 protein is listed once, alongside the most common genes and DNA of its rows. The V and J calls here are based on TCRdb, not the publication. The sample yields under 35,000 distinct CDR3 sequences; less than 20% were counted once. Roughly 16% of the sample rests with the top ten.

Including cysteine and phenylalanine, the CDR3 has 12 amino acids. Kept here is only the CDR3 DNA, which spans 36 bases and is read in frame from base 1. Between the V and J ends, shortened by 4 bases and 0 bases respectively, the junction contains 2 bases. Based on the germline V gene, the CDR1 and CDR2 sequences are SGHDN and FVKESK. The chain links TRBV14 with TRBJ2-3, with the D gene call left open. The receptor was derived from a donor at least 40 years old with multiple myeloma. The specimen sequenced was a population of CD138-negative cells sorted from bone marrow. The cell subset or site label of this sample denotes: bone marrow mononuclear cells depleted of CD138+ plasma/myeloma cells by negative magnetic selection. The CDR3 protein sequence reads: CASSPSTDTQYF. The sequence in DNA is TGTGCCAGCAGCCCAAGCACAGATACGCAGTATTTT.